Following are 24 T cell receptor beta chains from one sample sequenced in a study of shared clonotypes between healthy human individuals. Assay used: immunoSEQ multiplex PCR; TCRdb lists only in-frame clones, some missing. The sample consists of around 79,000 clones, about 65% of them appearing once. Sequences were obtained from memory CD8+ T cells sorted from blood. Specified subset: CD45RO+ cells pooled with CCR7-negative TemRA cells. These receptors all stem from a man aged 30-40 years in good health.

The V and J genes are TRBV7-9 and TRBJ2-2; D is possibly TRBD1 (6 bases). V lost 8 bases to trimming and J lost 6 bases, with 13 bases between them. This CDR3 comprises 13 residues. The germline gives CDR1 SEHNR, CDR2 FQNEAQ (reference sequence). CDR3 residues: CASGPQGPGELFF. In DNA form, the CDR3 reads TGTGCCAGCGGGCCCCAGGGGCCCGGGGAGCTGTTTTTT. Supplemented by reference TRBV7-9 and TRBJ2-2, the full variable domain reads DTGVSQNPRHKITKRGQNVTFRCDPISEHNRLYWYRQTLGQGPEFLTYFQNEAQLEKSRLLSDRFSAERPKGSFSTLEIQRTEQGDSAMYLCASGPQGPGELFFGEGSRLTVL.

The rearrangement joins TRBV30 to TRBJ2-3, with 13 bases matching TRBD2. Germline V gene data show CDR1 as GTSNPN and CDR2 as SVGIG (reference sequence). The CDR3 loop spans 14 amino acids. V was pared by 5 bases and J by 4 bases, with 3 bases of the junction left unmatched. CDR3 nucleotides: TGTGCCTGGGGACTAGCGGGAGCCCCAGATACGCAGTATTTT. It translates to CAWGLAGAPDTQYF.

The CDR3, as DNA: TGTGCCAGCAGCTCCACCGGGACGGGTCGTGGCTACACCTTC. Its translation is CASSSTGTGRGYTF. The chain recombines TRBV5-6 with TRBJ1-2, with D perhaps matching TRBD1 (5 bases). The CDR3 consists of 14 residues. From germline, CDR1 is SGHDT and CDR2 YYEEEE. The V gene lost 3 bases and the J gene lost 7 bases, with 16 bases spanning the gap.

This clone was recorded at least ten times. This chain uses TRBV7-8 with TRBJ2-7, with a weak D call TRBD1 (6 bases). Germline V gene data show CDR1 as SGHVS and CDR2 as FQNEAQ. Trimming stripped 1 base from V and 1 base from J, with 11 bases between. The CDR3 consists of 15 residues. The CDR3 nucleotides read TGTGCCAGCAGCTTAGGCCCAGGGGAGTCCTACGAGCAGTACTTC. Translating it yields CASSLGPGESYEQYF.

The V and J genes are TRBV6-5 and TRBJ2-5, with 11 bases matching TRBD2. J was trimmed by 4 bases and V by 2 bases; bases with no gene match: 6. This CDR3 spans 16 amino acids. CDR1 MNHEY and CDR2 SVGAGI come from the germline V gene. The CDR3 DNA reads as TGTGCCAGCAGTTACGTTAGCGGGAGGGTGGGAGAGACCCAGTACTTC. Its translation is CASSYVSGRVGETQYF.

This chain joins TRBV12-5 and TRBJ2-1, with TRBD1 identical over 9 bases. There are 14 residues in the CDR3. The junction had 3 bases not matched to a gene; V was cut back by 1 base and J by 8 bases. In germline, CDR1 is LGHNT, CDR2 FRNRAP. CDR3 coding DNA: TGTGCTAGTGGTTTGGAGACAGGGGGGCATGAGCAGTTCTTC. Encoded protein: CASGLETGGHEQFF. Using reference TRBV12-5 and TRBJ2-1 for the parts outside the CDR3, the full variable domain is DARVTQTPRHKVTEMGQEVTMRCQPILGHNTVFWYRQTMMQGLELLAYFRNRAPLDDSGMPKDRFSAEMPDATLATLKIQPSEPRDSAVYFCASGLETGGHEQFFGPGTRLTVL.

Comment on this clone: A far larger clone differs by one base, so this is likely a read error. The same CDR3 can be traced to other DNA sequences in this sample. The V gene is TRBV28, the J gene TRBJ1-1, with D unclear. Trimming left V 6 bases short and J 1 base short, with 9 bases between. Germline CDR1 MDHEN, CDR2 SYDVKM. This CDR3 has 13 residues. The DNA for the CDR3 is TGTGCCAGCAGCCCCCAACGGAACACTGAAGCTTTCTTT. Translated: CASSPQRNTEAFF.

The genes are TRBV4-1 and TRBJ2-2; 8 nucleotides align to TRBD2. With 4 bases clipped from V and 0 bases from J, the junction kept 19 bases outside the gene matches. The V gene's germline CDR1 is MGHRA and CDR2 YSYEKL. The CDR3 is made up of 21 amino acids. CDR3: CASSPKARRLANPANTGELFF. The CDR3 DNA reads TGCGCCAGCAGCCCAAAAGCACGGAGACTAGCGAACCCCGCGAACACCGGGGAGCTGTTTTTT.

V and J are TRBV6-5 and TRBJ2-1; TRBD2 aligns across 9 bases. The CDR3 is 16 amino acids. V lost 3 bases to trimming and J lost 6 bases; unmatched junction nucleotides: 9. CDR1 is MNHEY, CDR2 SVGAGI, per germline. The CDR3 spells CASSYLGLARINEQFF. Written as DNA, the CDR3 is TGTGCCAGCAGTTATTTGGGACTAGCCCGAATCAATGAGCAGTTCTTC.

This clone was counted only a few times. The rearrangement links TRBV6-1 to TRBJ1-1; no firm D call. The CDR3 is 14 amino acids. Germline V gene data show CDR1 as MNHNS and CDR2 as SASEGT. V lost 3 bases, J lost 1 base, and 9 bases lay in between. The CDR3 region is CASSDEIRNTEAFF. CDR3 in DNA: TGTGCCAGCAGTGACGAGATACGGAACACTGAAGCTTTCTTT.

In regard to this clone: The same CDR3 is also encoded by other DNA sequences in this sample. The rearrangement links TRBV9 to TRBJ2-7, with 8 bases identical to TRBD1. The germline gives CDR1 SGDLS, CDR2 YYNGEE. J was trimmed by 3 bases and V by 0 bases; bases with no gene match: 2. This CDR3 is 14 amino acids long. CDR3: CASSVGGQGYEQYF. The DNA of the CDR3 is TGTGCCAGCAGCGTAGGTGGACAGGGCTACGAGCAGTACTTC.

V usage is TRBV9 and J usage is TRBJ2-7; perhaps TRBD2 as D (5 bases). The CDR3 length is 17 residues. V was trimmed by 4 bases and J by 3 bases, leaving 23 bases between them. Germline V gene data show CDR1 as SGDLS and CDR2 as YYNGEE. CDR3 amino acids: CASSSAEGEGWVYEQYF. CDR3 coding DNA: TGTGCCAGCAGCTCCGCCGAGGGAGAGGGCTGGGTCTACGAGCAGTACTTC.

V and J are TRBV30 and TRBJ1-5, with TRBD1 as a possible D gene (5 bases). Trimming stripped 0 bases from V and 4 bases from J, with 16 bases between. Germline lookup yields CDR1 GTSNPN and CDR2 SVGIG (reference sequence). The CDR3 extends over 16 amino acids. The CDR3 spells CAWSVAMGVRNQPQHF. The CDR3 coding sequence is TGTGCCTGGAGTGTGGCTATGGGGGTAAGGAATCAGCCCCAGCATTTT.

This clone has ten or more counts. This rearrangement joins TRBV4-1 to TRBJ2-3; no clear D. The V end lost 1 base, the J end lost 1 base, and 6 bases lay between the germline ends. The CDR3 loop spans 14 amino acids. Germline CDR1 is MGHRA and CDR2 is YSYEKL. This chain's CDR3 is CASSQGAGTDTQYF. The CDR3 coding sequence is TGCGCCAGCAGCCAAGGCGCTGGCACAGATACGCAGTATTTT.

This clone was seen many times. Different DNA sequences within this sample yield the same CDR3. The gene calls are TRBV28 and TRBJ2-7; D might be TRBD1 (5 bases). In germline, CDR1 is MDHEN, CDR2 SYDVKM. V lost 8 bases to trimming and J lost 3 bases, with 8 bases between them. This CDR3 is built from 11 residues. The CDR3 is CASGANYEQYF. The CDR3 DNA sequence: TGTGCCAGCGGGGCAAACTACGAGCAGTACTTC.

The DNA for the CDR3 is TGTGCCAGCAGCTCGGAGCGCGCAATGGATGAGCAGTTCTTC. Encoded protein: CASSSERAMDEQFF. This chain joins TRBV7-9 and TRBJ2-1; D is unclear. Germline CDR1 SEHNR, CDR2 FQNEAQ (reference sequence). CDR3 length equals 14 residues. Trimming pared 4 bases from V and 8 bases from J, leaving 15 bases between.

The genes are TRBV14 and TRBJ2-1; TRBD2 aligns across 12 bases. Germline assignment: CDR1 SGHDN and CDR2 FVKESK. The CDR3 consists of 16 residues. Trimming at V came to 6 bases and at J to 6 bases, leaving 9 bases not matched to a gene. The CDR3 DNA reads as TGTGCCAGCAGTCCTAGCGGGAGGGCCCGGGGCAATGAGCAGTTCTTC. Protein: CASSPSGRARGNEQFF.

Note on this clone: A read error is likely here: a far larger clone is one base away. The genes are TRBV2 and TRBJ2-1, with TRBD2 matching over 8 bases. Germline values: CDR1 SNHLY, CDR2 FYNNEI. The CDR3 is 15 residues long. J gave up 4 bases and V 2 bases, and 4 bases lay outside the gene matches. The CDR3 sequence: CASSELAGSYNEQFF. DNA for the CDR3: TGTGCCAGCAGTGAACTAGCGGGCTCGTACAATGAGCAGTTCTTC.

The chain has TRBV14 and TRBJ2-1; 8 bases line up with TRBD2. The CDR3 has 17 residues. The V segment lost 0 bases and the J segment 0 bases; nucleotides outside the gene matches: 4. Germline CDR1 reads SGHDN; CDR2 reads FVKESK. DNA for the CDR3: TGTGCCAGCAGCCAAGAATGGCGGGAGGTCTCCTACAATGAGCAGTTCTTC. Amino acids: CASSQEWREVSYNEQFF. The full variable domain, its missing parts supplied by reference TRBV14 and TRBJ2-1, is EAGVTQFPSHSVIEKGQTVTLRCDPISGHDNLYWYRRVMGKEIKFLLHFVKESKQDESGMPNNRFLAERTGGTYSTLKVQPAELEDSGVYFCASSQEWREVSYNEQFFGPGTRLTVL.

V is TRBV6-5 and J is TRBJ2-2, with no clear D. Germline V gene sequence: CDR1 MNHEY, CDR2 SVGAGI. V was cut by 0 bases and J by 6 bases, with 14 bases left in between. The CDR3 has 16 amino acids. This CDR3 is CASSYSSLLSAGELFF. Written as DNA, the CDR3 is TGTGCCAGCAGTTACTCGTCGCTGTTATCGGCCGGGGAGCTGTTTTTT.

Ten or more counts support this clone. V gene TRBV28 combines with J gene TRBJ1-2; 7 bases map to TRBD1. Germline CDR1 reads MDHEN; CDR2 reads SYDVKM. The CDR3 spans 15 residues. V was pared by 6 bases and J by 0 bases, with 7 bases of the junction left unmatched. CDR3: CASRIQTGTNYGYTF. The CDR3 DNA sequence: TGTGCCAGCAGAATCCAGACAGGGACTAACTATGGCTACACCTTC.

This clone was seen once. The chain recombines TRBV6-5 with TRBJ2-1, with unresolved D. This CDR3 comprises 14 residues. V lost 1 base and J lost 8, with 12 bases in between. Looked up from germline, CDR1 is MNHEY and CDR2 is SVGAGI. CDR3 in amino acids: CASSYYDSGDEQFF. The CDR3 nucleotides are TGTGCCAGCAGTTACTATGATAGTGGCGATGAGCAGTTCTTC.

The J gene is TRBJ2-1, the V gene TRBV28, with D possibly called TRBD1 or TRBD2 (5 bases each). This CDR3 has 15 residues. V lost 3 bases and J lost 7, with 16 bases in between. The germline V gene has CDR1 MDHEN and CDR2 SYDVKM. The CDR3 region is CASSFGDVELNEQFF. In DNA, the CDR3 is TGTGCCAGCAGTTTCGGGGACGTAGAGTTGAATGAGCAGTTCTTC.

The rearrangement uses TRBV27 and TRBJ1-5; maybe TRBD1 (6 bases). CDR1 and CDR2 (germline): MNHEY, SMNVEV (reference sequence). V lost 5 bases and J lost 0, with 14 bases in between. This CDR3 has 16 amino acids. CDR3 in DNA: TGTGCCAGCAGTCACGGGACACCGTATAGCAATCAGCCCCAGCATTTT. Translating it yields CASSHGTPYSNQPQHF.